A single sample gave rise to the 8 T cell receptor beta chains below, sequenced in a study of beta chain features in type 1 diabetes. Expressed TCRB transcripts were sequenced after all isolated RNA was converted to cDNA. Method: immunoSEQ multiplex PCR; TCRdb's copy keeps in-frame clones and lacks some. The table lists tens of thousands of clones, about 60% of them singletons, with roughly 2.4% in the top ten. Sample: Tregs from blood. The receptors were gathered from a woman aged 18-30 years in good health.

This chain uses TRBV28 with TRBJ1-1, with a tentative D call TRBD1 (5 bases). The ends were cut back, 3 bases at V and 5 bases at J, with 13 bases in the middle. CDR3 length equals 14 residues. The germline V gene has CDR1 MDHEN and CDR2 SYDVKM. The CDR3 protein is CASSFPYRGTEAFF. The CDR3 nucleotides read TGTGCCAGCAGTTTCCCTTATCGGGGGACTGAAGCTTTCTTT.

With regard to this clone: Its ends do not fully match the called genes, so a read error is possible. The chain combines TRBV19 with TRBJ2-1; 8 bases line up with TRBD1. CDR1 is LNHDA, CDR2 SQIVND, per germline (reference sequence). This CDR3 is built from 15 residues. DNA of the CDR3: TGTGCCAGTAGTGTAGACAGGGGCTCCTACAATGAGCAGTTCTTC. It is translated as CASSVDRGSYNEQFF.

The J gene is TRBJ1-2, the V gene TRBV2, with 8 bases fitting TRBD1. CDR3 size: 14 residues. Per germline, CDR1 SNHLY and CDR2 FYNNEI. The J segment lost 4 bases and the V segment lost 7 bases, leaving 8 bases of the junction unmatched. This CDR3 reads CASKTQGASYGYTF. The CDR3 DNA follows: TGTGCCAGCAAAACCCAGGGGGCGAGCTATGGCTACACCTTC.

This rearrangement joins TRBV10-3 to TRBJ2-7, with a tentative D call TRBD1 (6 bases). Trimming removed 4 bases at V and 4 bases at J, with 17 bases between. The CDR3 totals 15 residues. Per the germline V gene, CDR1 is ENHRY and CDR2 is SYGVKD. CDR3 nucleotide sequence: TGTGCCATCAGTGTCAGGGGCCGAACCCGTTACGAGCAGTACTTC. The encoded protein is CAISVRGRTRYEQYF.

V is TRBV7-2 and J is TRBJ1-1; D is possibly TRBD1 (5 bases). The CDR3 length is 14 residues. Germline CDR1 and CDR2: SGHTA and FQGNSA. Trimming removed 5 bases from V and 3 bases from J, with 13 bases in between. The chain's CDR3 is CASSSQGVHTEAFF. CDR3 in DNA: TGTGCCAGCAGCAGTCAAGGGGTGCACACTGAAGCTTTCTTT.

CDR3 DNA: TGTGCCAGCAGTTACTCTAGGGCGGGACAGTCAAATGAGCAGTTCTTC. It encodes CASSYSRAGQSNEQFF. The chain is built from TRBV6-5 and TRBJ2-1; maybe TRBD1 (7 bases). CDR3 length equals 16 residues. V lost 0 bases and J lost 7, with 16 bases in between. From germline, CDR1 is MNHEY and CDR2 SVGAGI.

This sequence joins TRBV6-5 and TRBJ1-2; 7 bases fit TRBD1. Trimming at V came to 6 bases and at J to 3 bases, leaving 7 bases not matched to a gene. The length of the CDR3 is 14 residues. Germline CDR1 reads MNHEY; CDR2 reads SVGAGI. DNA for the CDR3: TGTGCCAGCAGGGGCAGACAGGGACACTATGGCTACACCTTC. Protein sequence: CASRGRQGHYGYTF.

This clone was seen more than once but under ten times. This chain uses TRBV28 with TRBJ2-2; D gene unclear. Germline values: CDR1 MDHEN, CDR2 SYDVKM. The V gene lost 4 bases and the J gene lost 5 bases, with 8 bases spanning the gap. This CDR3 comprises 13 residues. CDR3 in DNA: TGTGCCAGCAGTTCTACAGAGACCGGGGAGCTGTTTTTT. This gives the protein CASSSTETGELFF.